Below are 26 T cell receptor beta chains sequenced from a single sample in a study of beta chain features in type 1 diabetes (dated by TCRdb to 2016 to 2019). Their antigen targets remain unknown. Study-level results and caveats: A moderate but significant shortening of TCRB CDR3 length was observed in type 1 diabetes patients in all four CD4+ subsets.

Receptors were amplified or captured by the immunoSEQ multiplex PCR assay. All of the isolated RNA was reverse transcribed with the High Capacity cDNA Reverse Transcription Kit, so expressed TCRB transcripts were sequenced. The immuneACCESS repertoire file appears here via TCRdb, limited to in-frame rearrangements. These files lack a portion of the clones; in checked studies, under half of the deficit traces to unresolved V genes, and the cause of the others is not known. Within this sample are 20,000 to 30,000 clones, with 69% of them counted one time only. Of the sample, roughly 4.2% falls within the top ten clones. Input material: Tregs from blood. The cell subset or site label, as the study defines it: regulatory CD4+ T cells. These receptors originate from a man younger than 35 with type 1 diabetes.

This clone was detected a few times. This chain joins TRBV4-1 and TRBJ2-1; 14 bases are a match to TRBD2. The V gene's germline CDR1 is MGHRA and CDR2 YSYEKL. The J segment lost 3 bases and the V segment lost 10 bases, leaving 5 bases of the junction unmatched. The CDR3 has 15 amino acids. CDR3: CATGGTSGGYNEQFF. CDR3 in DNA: TGCGCCACCGGGGGGACTAGCGGGGGCTACAATGAGCAGTTCTTC.

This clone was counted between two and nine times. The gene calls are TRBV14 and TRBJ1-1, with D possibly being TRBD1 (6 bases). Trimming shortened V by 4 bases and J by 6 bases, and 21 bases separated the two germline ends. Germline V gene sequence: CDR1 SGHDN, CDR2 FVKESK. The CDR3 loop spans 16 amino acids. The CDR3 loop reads CASSPWRGAIPAEAFF. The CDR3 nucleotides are TGTGCCAGCAGCCCCTGGCGGGGGGCGATACCCGCTGAAGCTTTCTTT.

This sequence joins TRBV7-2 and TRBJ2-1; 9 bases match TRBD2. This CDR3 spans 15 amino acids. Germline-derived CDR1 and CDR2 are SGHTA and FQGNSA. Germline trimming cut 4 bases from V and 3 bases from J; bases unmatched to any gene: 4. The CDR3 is CASSSVAGDYNEQFF. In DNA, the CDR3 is TGTGCCAGCAGCTCCGTAGCGGGGGACTACAATGAGCAGTTCTTC.

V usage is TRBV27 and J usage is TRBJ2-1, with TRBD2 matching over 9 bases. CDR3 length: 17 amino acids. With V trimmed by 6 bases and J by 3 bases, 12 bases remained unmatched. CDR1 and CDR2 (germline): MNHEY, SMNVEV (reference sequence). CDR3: CASSPVLREGRYNEQFF. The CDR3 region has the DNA TGTGCCAGCAGCCCCGTTTTGCGGGAGGGCCGCTACAATGAGCAGTTCTTC.

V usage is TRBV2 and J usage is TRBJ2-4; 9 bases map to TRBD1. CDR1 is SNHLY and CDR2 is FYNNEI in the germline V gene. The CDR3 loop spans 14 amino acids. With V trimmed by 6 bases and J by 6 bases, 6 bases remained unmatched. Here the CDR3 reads CASRAGTGINIQYF. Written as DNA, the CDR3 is TGTGCCAGCAGAGCCGGGACAGGGATAAACATTCAGTACTTC.

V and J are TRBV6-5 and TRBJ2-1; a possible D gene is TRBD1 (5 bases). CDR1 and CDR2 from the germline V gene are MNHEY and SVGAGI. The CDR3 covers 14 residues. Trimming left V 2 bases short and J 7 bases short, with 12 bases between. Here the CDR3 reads CASSYMTAQNEQFF. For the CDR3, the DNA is TGTGCCAGCAGTTACATGACAGCGCAAAATGAGCAGTTCTTC.

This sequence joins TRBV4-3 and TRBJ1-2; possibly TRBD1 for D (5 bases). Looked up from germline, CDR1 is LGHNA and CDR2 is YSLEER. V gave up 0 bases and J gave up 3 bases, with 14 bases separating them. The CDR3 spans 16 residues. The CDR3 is CASSQDIRVGHYGYTF. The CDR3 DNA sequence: TGCGCCAGCAGCCAAGATATCAGGGTAGGGCACTATGGCTACACCTTC.

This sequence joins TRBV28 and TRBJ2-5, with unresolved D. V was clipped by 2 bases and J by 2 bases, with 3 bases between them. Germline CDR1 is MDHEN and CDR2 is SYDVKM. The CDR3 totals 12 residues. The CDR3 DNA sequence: TGTGCCAGCAGTTTAGCGCAAGAGACCCAGTACTTC. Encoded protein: CASSLAQETQYF.

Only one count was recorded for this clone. As DNA, the CDR3 is TGTGCCTGGAGTGTAGGGAGGGGGGCTTTCTTT. It yields the protein CAWSVGRGAFF. The chain links TRBV30 to TRBJ1-1; TRBD1 might be the D (6 bases). The V end lost 0 bases, the J end lost 11 bases, and 10 bases lay between the germline ends. The CDR3 runs 11 residues. CDR1 GTSNPN and CDR2 SVGIG come from the germline V gene (reference sequence).

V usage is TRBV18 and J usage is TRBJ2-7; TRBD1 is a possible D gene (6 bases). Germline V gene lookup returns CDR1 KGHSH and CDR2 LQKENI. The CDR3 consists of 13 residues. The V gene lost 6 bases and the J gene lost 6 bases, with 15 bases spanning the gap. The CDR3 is CASSSRTVSEQYF. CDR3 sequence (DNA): TGTGCCAGCTCCTCTCGGACAGTATCCGAGCAGTACTTC. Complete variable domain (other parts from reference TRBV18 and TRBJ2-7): NAGVMQNPRHLVRRRGQEARLRCSPMKGHSHVYWYRQLPEEGLKFMVYLQKENIIDESGMPKERFSAEFPKEGPSILRIQQVVRGDSAAYFCASSSRTVSEQYFGPGTRLTVT.

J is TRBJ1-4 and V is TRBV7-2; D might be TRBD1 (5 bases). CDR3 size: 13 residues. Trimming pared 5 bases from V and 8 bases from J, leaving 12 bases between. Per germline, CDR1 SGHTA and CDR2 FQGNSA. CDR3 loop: CASSPLGGEKLFF. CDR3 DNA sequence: TGTGCCAGCAGCCCCCTTGGGGGGGAAAAACTGTTTTTT.

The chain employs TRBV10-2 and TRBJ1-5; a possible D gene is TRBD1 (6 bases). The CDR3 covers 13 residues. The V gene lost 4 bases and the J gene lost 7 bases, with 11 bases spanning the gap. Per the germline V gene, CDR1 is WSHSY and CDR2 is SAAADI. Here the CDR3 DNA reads TGCGCCAGCAGTGTGGAAGGGGGACAGCCCCAGCATTTT. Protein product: CASSVEGGQPQHF.

The DNA of the CDR3 is TGTGCCAGCAGCTATAGACAGGGGGCGGGTGAAAAACTGTTTTTT. It codes for CASSYRQGAGEKLFF. The V and J genes are TRBV7-2 and TRBJ1-4; TRBD1 matches 10 bases. CDR1 SGHTA and CDR2 FQGNSA come from the germline V gene. CDR3 length equals 15 residues. V lost 4 bases to trimming and J lost 7 bases; unmatched junction nucleotides: 6.

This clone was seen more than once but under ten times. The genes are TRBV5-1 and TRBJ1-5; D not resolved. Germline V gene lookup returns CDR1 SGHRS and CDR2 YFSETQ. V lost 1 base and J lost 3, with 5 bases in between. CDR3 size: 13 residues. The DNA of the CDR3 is TGCGCCAGCAGCTTGTCGTCCAATCAGCCCCAGCATTTT. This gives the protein CASSLSSNQPQHF.

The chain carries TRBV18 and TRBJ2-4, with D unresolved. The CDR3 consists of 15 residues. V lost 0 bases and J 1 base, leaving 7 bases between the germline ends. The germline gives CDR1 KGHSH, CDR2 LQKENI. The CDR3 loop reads CASSPPGSAKNIQYF. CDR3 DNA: TGTGCCAGCTCACCACCCGGGTCTGCCAAAAACATTCAGTACTTC.

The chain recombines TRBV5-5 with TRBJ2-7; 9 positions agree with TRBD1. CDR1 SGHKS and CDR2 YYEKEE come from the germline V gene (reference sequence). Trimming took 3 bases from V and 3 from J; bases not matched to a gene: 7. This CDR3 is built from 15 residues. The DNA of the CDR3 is TGTGCCAGCAGCTACCACCGGGACAGGGTCTACGAGCAGTACTTC. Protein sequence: CASSYHRDRVYEQYF.

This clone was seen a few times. This chain's CDR3 is CAIARQGMNTEAFF. CDR3 sequence (DNA): TGTGCCATCGCCAGGCAGGGAATGAACACTGAAGCTTTCTTT. The rearrangement links TRBV10-3 to TRBJ1-1, with a weak D call TRBD1 (5 bases). In germline, CDR1 is ENHRY, CDR2 SYGVKD. Between the trimmed V and J ends, which lost 8 bases and 0 bases, there was a span of 13 bases. The CDR3 covers 14 residues.

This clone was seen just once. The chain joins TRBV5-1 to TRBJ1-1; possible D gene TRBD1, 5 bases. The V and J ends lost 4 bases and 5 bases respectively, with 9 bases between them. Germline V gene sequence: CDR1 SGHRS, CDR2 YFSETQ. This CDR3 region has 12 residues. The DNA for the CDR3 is TGCGCCAGCAGCCCTAGGGGTACTGAAGCTTTCTTT. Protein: CASSPRGTEAFF.

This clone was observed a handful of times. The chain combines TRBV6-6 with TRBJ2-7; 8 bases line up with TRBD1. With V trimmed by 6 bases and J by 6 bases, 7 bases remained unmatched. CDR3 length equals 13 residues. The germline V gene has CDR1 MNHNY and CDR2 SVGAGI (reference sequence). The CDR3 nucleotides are TGTGCCAGCAGGGTTACAGGGGGAGGCGAGCAGTACTTC. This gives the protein CASRVTGGGEQYF.

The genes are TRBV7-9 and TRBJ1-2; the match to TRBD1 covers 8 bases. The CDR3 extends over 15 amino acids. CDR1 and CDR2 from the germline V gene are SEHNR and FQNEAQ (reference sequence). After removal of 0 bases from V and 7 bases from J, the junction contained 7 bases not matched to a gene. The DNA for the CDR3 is TGTGCCAGCAGCTTAGCGGGACAGGCCCCTGGTGGCTACACCTTC. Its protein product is CASSLAGQAPGGYTF.

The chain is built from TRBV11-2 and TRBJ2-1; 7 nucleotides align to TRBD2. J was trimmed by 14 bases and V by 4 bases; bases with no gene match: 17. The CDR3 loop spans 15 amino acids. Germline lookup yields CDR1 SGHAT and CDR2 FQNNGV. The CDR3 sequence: CASSYLRSGASKEFF. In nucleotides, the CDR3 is TGTGCCAGCAGCTACCTTCGGAGCGGGGCCAGTAAGGAGTTCTTC.

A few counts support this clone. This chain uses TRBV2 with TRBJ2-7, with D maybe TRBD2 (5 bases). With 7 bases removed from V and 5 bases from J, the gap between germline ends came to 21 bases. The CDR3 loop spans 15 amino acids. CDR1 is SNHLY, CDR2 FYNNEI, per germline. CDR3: CASKPPPSGFNEQYF. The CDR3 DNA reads TGTGCCAGCAAGCCCCCCCCATCGGGATTCAACGAGCAGTACTTC.

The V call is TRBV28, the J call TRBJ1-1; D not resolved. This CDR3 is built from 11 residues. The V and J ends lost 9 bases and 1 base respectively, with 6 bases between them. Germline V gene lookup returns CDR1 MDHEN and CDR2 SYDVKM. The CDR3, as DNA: TGTGCCAGTCGGAGGAACACTGAAGCTTTCTTT. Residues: CASRRNTEAFF. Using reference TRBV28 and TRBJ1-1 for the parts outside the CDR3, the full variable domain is DVKVTQSSRYLVKRTGEKVFLECVQDMDHENMFWYRQDPGLGLRLIYFSYDVKMKEKGDIPEGYSVSREKKERFSLILESASTNQTSMYLCASRRNTEAFFGQGTRLTVV.

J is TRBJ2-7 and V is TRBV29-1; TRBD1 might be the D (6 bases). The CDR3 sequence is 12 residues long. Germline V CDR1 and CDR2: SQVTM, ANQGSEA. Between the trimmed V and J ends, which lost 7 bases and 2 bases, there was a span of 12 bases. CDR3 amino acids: CSAGTPTYEQYF. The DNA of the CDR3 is TGCAGCGCCGGGACACCGACCTACGAGCAGTACTTC.

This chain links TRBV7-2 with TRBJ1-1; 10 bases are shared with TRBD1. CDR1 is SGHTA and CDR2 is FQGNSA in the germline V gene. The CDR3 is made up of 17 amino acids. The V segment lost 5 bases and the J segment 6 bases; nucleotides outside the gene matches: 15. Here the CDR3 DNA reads TGTGCCAGCAGCACCAAGATGACCCGGACAGGGGGATCTGAAGCTTTCTTT. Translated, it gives CASSTKMTRTGGSEAFF.

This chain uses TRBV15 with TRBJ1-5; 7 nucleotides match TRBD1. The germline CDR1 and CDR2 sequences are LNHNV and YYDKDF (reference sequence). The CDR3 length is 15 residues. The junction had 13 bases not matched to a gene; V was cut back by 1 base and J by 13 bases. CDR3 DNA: TGTGCCACCAGCAGAGGGGGGCAGGGGGTTTCCCAGCAGCATTTT. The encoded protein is CATSRGGQGVSQQHF.